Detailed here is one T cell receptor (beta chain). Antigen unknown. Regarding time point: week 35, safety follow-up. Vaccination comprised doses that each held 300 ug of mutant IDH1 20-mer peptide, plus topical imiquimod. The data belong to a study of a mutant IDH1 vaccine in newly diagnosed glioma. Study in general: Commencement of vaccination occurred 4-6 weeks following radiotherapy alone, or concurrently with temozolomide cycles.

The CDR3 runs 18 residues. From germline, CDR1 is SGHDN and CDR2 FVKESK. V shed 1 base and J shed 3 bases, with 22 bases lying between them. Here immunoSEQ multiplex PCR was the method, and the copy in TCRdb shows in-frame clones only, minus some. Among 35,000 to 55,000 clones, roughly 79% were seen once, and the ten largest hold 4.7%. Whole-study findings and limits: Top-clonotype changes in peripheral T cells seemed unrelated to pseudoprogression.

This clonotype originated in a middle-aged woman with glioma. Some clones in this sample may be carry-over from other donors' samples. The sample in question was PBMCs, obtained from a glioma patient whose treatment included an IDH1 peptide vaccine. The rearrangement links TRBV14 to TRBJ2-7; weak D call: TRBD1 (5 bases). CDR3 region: CASSQVLRLGQMNYEQYF. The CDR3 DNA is TGTGCCAGCAGCCAAGTGCTCCGTTTGGGGCAAATGAACTACGAGCAGTACTTC.